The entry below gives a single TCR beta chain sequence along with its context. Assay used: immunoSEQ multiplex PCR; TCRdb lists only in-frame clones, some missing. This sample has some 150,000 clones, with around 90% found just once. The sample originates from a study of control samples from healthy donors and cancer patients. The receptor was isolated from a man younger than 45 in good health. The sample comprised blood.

The CDR3 protein is CAISESTGGWPEAFF. The CDR3 nucleotides are TGTGCCATCAGTGAGTCGACGGGGGGATGGCCTGAAGCTTTCTTT. The rearrangement uses TRBV10-3 and TRBJ1-1, with a weak D call TRBD1 (5 bases). V gave up 0 bases and J gave up 6 bases, with 14 bases separating them. The CDR3 runs to 15 residues. CDR1 ENHRY and CDR2 SYGVKD come from the germline V gene.